A selection of T cell receptor beta chains follows, all from one sample in a study of blood T cell repertoires in COVID-19. Profiled with immunoSEQ multiplex PCR; TCRdb holds only in-frame clones, not every one. The table has about 70,000 clones, 65% to 85% seen once; the top ten hold approximately 1.9%. Sequenced input: peripheral blood. These receptors were obtained from a woman aged 55-69 years with acute or convalescent COVID-19. Each CDR3 is given with its conserved first and last residue. Each record gives: CDR3 protein, CDR3 DNA, D gene, clone size, V gene, J gene. D genes are given only for firm matches. The size entry is marked missing in some rows and otherwise reads once, few, many or a size class.

CDR3 protein: CASSPKGQRFTSNYGYTF
CDR3 DNA: TGTGCCAGCAGCCCCAAGGGACAGCGGTTCACCTCTAACTATGGCTACACCTTC
D gene: TRBD1
clone size: few
V gene: TRBV3-1/TRBV3-2
J gene: TRBJ1-2

CDR3 protein: CASSQSTDQETQYF
CDR3 DNA: TGTGCCAGCAGCCAATCTACAGATCAAGAGACCCAGTACTTC
D gene: -
clone size: -
V gene: TRBV16
J gene: TRBJ2-5

CDR3 protein: CASSQVGHPRTDTQYF
CDR3 DNA: TGTGCCAGCAGCCAAGTAGGCCATCCTAGGACAGATACGCAGTATTTT
D gene: -
clone size: -
V gene: TRBV14
J gene: TRBJ2-3

CDR3 protein: CALGSGGSNEKLFF
CDR3 DNA: TGTGCCCTGGGTTCGGGGGGTAGTAATGAAAAACTGTTTTTT
D gene: -
clone size: -
V gene: TRBV30
J gene: TRBJ1-4

CDR3 protein: CASSPQVIVNTGELFF
CDR3 DNA: TGTGCCAGCAGTCCCCAGGTGATAGTGAACACCGGGGAGCTGTTTTTT
D gene: -
clone size: -
V gene: TRBV6-6
J gene: TRBJ2-2

CDR3 protein: CASSFGQGREQFF
CDR3 DNA: TGTGCCAGCAGTTTTGGACAGGGCCGGGAGCAGTTCTTC
D gene: TRBD1
clone size: -
V gene: TRBV28
J gene: TRBJ2-1

CDR3 protein: CASSYPTGASGNTIYF
CDR3 DNA: TGTGCCAGCAGCTACCCGACAGGGGCATCTGGAAACACCATATATTTT
D gene: TRBD1
clone size: -
V gene: TRBV28
J gene: TRBJ1-3

CDR3 protein: CATSKAGRRTEQFF
CDR3 DNA: TGTGCCACCAGCAAAGCGGGGAGACGTACTGAGCAGTTCTTC
D gene: TRBD2
clone size: -
V gene: TRBV15
J gene: TRBJ2-1

CDR3 protein: CASSLWGLAGDRQNTGELFF
CDR3 DNA: TGTGCCAGCAGTTTATGGGGACTAGCGGGGGACCGTCAGAACACCGGGGAGCTGTTTTTT
D gene: TRBD2
clone size: -
V gene: TRBV28
J gene: TRBJ2-2

CDR3 protein: CASSQLLAGGRFF
CDR3 DNA: TGTGCCAGCAGCCAATTACTAGCGGGGGGGCGTTTCTTC
D gene: TRBD2
clone size: -
V gene: TRBV3-1/TRBV3-2
J gene: TRBJ2-1

CDR3 protein: CSVDGTGGHGYTF
CDR3 DNA: TGCAGCGTTGATGGGACAGGGGGCCATGGCTACACCTTC
D gene: TRBD1
clone size: -
V gene: TRBV29-1
J gene: TRBJ1-2

CDR3 protein: CASSLERTEGNEQFF
CDR3 DNA: TGTGCCAGCAGTCTTGAGCGGACCGAGGGCAATGAGCAGTTCTTC
D gene: -
clone size: -
V gene: TRBV2
J gene: TRBJ2-1

CDR3 protein: CASRTGVIGGANVLTF
CDR3 DNA: TGTGCCAGCAGAACAGGGGTTATAGGTGGGGCCAACGTCCTGACTTTC
D gene: TRBD1
clone size: -
V gene: TRBV6-6
J gene: TRBJ2-6

CDR3 protein: CASSSSGGPNTGELFF
CDR3 DNA: TGCGCCAGCAGCTCTAGCGGGGGGCCGAACACCGGGGAGCTGTTTTTT
D gene: TRBD2
clone size: -
V gene: TRBV4-1
J gene: TRBJ2-2

CDR3 protein: CAISGQGEVPQHF
CDR3 DNA: TGTGCCATCAGTGGACAGGGTGAGGTGCCCCAGCATTTT
D gene: TRBD1
clone size: -
V gene: TRBV10-3
J gene: TRBJ1-5

CDR3 protein: CASSYRWDSHEQYF
CDR3 DNA: TGTGCCAGCAGTTACCGTTGGGACAGCCACGAGCAGTACTTC
D gene: TRBD1
clone size: -
V gene: TRBV6-6
J gene: TRBJ2-7

CDR3 protein: CASNSGNYGYTF
CDR3 DNA: TGTGCCAGCAACTCGGGTAACTATGGCTACACCTTC
D gene: -
clone size: -
V gene: TRBV12-3/TRBV12-4
J gene: TRBJ1-2

CDR3 protein: CASSLTGGNTGELFF
CDR3 DNA: TGCGCCAGCAGCTTGACAGGGGGCAACACCGGGGAGCTGTTTTTT
D gene: TRBD1
clone size: -
V gene: TRBV5-1
J gene: TRBJ2-2

CDR3 protein: CASSSQGTYTF
CDR3 DNA: TGTGCCAGCAGTTCACAGGGCACCTACACCTTC
D gene: -
clone size: -
V gene: TRBV28
J gene: TRBJ1-2

CDR3 protein: CASSPGRPGENSPLHF
CDR3 DNA: TGTGCCAGCTCACCAGGCAGACCGGGTGAGAATTCACCCCTCCACTTT
D gene: -
clone size: -
V gene: TRBV18
J gene: TRBJ1-6

CDR3 protein: CASSPRTGEEQYF
CDR3 DNA: TGTGCCAGCTCACCCCGGACAGGGGAAGAGCAGTACTTC
D gene: TRBD1
clone size: -
V gene: TRBV18
J gene: TRBJ2-7

CDR3 protein: CASSAVFVGLAGGAEQFF
CDR3 DNA: TGTGCCAGCAGTGCGGTATTTGTCGGACTAGCGGGAGGTGCTGAGCAGTTCTTC
D gene: TRBD2
clone size: -
V gene: TRBV6-1
J gene: TRBJ2-1

CDR3 protein: CASRATGGTGELFF
CDR3 DNA: TGTGCCAGCAGGGCGACTGGCGGCACCGGGGAGCTGTTTTTT
D gene: -
clone size: -
V gene: TRBV9
J gene: TRBJ2-2

CDR3 protein: CASSLDLAPGELFF
CDR3 DNA: TGTGCCAGCAGCTTAGATCTAGCCCCCGGGGAGCTGTTTTTT
D gene: -
clone size: -
V gene: TRBV7-3
J gene: TRBJ2-2

CDR3 protein: CAWCLQAYNSPLHF
CDR3 DNA: TGTGCCTGGTGCCTGCAGGCATATAATTCACCCCTCCACTTT
D gene: -
clone size: -
V gene: TRBV30
J gene: TRBJ1-6

CDR3 protein: CASSIVAGNRQPQHF
CDR3 DNA: TGTGCCAGTAGTATAGTGGCAGGTAACCGTCAGCCCCAGCATTTT
D gene: -
clone size: -
V gene: TRBV19
J gene: TRBJ1-5

CDR3 protein: CASSHLQGAPNYGYTF
CDR3 DNA: TGTGCCAGCAGCCATCTACAGGGGGCGCCCAACTATGGCTACACCTTC
D gene: TRBD1
clone size: -
V gene: TRBV3-1/TRBV3-2
J gene: TRBJ1-2

CDR3 protein: CASSRHSEKLFF
CDR3 DNA: TGCGCCAGCAGCCGACACTCCGAAAAACTGTTTTTT
D gene: -
clone size: -
V gene: TRBV4-1
J gene: TRBJ1-4

CDR3 protein: CASSLRTGIGFYGYTF
CDR3 DNA: TGTGCCAGCAGCCTAAGGACGGGGATCGGGTTTTATGGCTACACCTTC
D gene: -
clone size: once
V gene: TRBV3-1/TRBV3-2
J gene: TRBJ1-2

CDR3 protein: CASSDWTGREKLFF
CDR3 DNA: TGTGCCAGCAGTGACTGGACAGGGCGGGAAAAACTGTTTTTT
D gene: TRBD1
clone size: once
V gene: TRBV2
J gene: TRBJ1-4

CDR3 protein: CASSLVHSTEAFF
CDR3 DNA: TGTGCCAGCAGCCTCGTACATTCCACTGAAGCTTTCTTT
D gene: -
clone size: -
V gene: TRBV5-4
J gene: TRBJ1-1

CDR3 protein: CACDRGRTNEKLFF
CDR3 DNA: TGTGCCTGCGACAGGGGGCGAACTAATGAAAAACTGTTTTTT
D gene: TRBD1
clone size: -
V gene: TRBV6-5
J gene: TRBJ1-4